This TCR beta chain was retrieved from a study of patients and donors after allogeneic stem cell transplantation. Each CDR3 protein is one row after TCRdb ran MiXCR on the RT-PCR reads. The table shows about 200,000 distinct CDR3 sequences, with around two fifths occurring only once. This clonotype was counted a few times. Germline V lookup: CDR1 SGHNT, CDR2 YYREEE (reference sequence). The CDR3 extends over 15 amino acids. J lost 7 bases, V lost 4 bases, and 11 bases had no gene match. What was sequenced was blood, either unsorted or a sorted T cell fraction (not recorded which). The chain recombines TRBV5-4 with TRBJ2-1; 7 bases are a match to TRBD2. This TCR derives from a human donor who was either an allogeneic HSCT recipient or a stem cell or donor lymphocyte infusion donor (not recorded which). It is not recorded whose cells these are; they may come from a transplant donor. Here the CDR3 DNA reads TGTGCCAGCAGCCCGTCGGGACTATCGGGGAATGAGCAGTTCTTC. Residues: CASSPSGLSGNEQFF.